In this sample, the clone carrying this T cell receptor beta chain turned up many times. This record comes from a study of breast tumors, draining lymph nodes, adjacent tissues. Axillary draining lymph nodes of breast cancer patients supplied the node samples. Each CDR3 protein is one row after TCRdb ran MiXCR on the multiplex PCR reads. The table shows roughly 130,000 distinct CDR3 sequences, with 15% to 20% occurring only once. Sequenced material: axillary lymph node tissue. This receptor was taken from a female donor with breast cancer. Some clones in this sample may be carry-over from other donors' samples.

CDR3: CASSLNRDRRNTIYF. The CDR3 bases are TGTGCCAGTAGTTTGAACCGGGACAGGAGAAACACCATATATTTT. The V call is TRBV19, the J call TRBJ1-3; 8 bases are shared with TRBD1. The CDR3 contains 15 residues. V lost 5 bases and J lost 5; bases outside the gene matches: 8. In germline, CDR1 is LNHDA, CDR2 SQIVND (reference sequence).